This T cell receptor (beta chain) was profiled in a study of blood T cell repertoires in COVID-19 (dated by TCRdb to 2019 to 2021). About the study as a whole: Recovered participants in ImmuneRACE Cohort 3 were defined as having two consecutive negative NP/OP PCR tests, clearance from a healthcare professional, or resolution of symptoms. Collaborator samples came from the United States, Italy and Spain and covered acute and convalescent phases of COVID-19. The material from the prospective study consisted of cDNA or gDNA derived from T cells, B-cell-depleted T cells, or PBMCs. Deeply sampled blood TCRbeta repertoires from subjects exposed to, actively infected with, or recovered from COVID-19 were included in the dataset. The repertoires were made available in a free public database intended to serve as a resource for research on the immune response to SARS-CoV-2. The samples were drawn from two sources: the first 160 participants of the ongoing ImmuneRACE study, and 1,000 to 1,500 subjects contributed by 6 global collaborators. Nearly every sample came with metadata listing a de-identified subject ID, COVID-19 status, age in years and sex. HLA class I and class II types, where available, came from metadata supplied by the sample provider rather than from assay-based typing. Overall results and qualifications from the work: How much clinical and demographic metadata was included differed by source and by participant, and the metadata was provided uncurated.

Participants in the prospective study were aged about 18 to 90 years, lived in 20 to 30 United States geographic areas, and enrolled through a virtual design. Cohort assignment in the prospective study relied on participant-reported clinical history from a screening survey and a study questionnaire. In the prospective study, mobile phlebotomists collected whole blood, serum and a nasopharyngeal or oropharyngeal swab from each participant. Over a roughly 2-month period, participants in the prospective study had the option of providing additional blood draws and questionnaires. Before DNA extraction, prospective study blood samples were shipped either frozen or at room temperature. TCRbeta CDR3 regions were amplified from genomic DNA by means of the immunoSEQ Assay, a bias-controlled multiplex PCR. As for the original processing: The number of nucleated cells in each sample was estimated by amplification of reference gene primers within the assay. To quantify the absolute abundance of each unique TCRbeta CDR3 rearrangement, sequence reads were collapsed and filtered. For each sample, productive Simpson clonality was calculated as the square root of Simpson's diversity index across productive rearrangements. TCRdb stores this immuneACCESS table with in-frame sequences only. Part of the clones is absent; in the studies checked, under half of the shortfall reflects unresolved V genes, and no reason is known for the rest. V, J and clone size were drawn from that table, and D and trimming were deduced from the DNA. The sample data list fewer than 350,000 clones, and around nine tenths of these were observed just once. Around 2% of the sample comes from the top ten.

Trimming costs V 0 bases and J 8 bases, and their ends lie 14 bases apart. Including cysteine and phenylalanine, the CDR3 has 15 amino acids. Only CDR3 DNA remains: 45 bases, in frame from the first base. Sequences LGHNA (CDR1) and YSLEER (CDR2) are obtained from the germline V gene. This clone has just one count. It has no known antigen specificity. Base qualities are not recorded, but no much larger clone differs from it by a single base. The sequencing input was PBMCs or T cells enriched from blood (not recorded which). The chain uses TRBV4-3 and TRBJ2-1; TRBD2 might be the D gene, on 5 matching bases. This receptor was taken from a woman aged 60-75 years in a cohort exposed to, infected with or recovered from COVID-19 (not recorded which). Here the CDR3 is given as CASSQDRRARDEQFF. The nucleotide sequence reads TGCGCCAGCAGCCAAGATCGGCGGGCTCGAGATGAGCAGTTCTTC.